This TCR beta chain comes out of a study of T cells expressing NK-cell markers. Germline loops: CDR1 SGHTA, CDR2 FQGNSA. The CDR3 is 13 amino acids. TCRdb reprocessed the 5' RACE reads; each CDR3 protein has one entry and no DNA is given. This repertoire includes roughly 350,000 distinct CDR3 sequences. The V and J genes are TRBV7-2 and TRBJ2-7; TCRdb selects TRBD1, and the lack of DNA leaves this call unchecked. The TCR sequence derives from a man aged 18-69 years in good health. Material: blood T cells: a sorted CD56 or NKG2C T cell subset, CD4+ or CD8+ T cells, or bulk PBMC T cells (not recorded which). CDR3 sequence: CASSLDTYGEQYF.